This T cell receptor (beta chain) was retrieved from a study of radiotherapy plus CTLA-4 blockade in lung cancer. Overall study context: Across the patients, objective responses occurred in more than 15%, and disease control in 31%.

Study-level points and caveats: According to reports, early shifts in blood T cell clones, alongside interferon-beta, forecast response most accurately. Blood TCR clones of tumor origin expanded after radiotherapy plus ipilimumab.

On this clone: Its antigen is currently unknown.

Data came from immunoSEQ multiplex PCR; TCRdb stores just in-frame clones and leaves some out. The sample lists about 15,000 clones, 72% occurring once. Trimming took 2 bases from V and 3 from J; bases not matched to a gene: 3. The CDR3 consists of 15 residues. Germline values: CDR1 SGHNT, CDR2 YYREEE (reference sequence). The specimen was peripheral blood, collected from a patient treated with radiotherapy plus ipilimumab. The rearrangement links TRBV5-4 to TRBJ2-1, with TRBD2 matching 9 bases. This receptor was obtained from a human donor with non-small cell lung cancer whose response to radiotherapy plus ipilimumab could not be evaluated. This CDR3 reads CASSLAGGLYNEQFF. DNA of the CDR3: TGTGCCAGCAGCTTAGCGGGGGGACTCTACAATGAGCAGTTCTTC. Full variable domain (rest looked up from reference TRBV5-4 and TRBJ2-1): ETGVTQSPTHLIKTRGQQVTLRCSSQSGHNTVSWYQQALGQGPQFIFQYYREEENGRGNFPPRFSGLQFPNYSSELNVNALELDDSALYLCASSLAGGLYNEQFFGPGTRLTVL.